This T cell receptor beta chain was identified in a study of T cell repertoires in cytomegalovirus infection. Whole-study context: Signatures in public TCR beta sequences pointed to both CMV infection and matching HLA type.

This clonotype was detected many times. Antigen unknown. Notes on the study in general: Cumulative frequency (of public TCR beta family members) identified carriers of CMV plus the relevant HLA. Ex vivo, HLA-C-restricted CMV-specific TCR beta clonotypes prevailed over the rest of the response.

TCRdb fed the reads into MiXCR, producing one record per CDR3 protein. The table shows some 940,000 distinct CDR3 sequences, with around 31% occurring only once. This specimen consisted of cultured CD8+ T cells from PBMCs, obtained from culture after CMV antigen stimulation. The clonotype was recovered from a human donor in good health (CMV status not recorded). Some clones in this sample may be carry-over from other donors' samples.

The CDR3 DNA reads TGTGCCAGCAGCTTTTCAGCGAGGAGTGGCTACACCTTC. It translates to CASSFSARSGYTF. The chain is built from TRBV7-6 and TRBJ1-2; D unresolved. Trimming pared 3 bases from V and 7 bases from J, leaving 12 bases between. The germline V gene has CDR1 SGHVS and CDR2 FNYEAQ. The CDR3 consists of 13 residues.